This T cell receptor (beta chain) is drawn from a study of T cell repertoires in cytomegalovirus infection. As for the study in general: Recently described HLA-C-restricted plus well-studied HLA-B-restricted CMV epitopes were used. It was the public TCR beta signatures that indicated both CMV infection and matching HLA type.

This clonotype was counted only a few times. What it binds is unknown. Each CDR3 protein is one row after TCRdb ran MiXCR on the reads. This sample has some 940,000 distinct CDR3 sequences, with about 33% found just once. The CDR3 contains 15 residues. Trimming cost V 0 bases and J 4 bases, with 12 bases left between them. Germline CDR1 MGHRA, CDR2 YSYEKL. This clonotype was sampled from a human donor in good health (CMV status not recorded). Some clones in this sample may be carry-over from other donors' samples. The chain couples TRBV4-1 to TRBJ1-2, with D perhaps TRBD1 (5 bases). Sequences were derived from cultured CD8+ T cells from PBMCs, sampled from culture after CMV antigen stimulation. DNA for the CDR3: TGCGCCAGCAGCCAAGAGGCAGGGCTTGTCTATGGCTACACCTTC. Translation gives CASSQEAGLVYGYTF.